The 25 T cell receptor beta chains given below trace back to one sample, sequenced in a study of T cell repertoires in cytomegalovirus infection. MiXCR, run by TCRdb on the reads, gives a single entry per CDR3 protein. The table lists under 350,000 distinct CDR3 sequences, approximately 9.5% of them singletons. Sequenced: PBMCs. These receptors originate from a human donor in good health (CMV status not recorded). Some clones in this sample may be carry-over from other donors' samples.

This clonotype was seen more than once but under ten times. V and J are TRBV20-1 and TRBJ2-3; D is ambiguous. The CDR3 is 11 residues long. V lost 3 bases and J 2 bases, leaving 3 bases between the germline ends. From germline, CDR1 is DFQATT and CDR2 SNEGSKA (reference sequence). In DNA, the CDR3 is TGCAGTGCTAGGATCACAGATACGCAGTATTTT. Amino acids: CSARITDTQYF.

The CDR3 DNA sequence: TGTGCCACCAGCGCGGGGACAGGGGGGTTTGAAGCTTTCTTT. This translates into CATSAGTGGFEAFF. The chain carries TRBV15 and TRBJ1-1, with 11 bases matching TRBD1. This CDR3 comprises 14 residues. CDR1 LNHNV and CDR2 YYDKDF come from the germline V gene (reference sequence). V dropped 5 bases and J dropped 7; count of bases not matched to a gene: 6. The variable domain in full, with the rest retrieved from reference TRBV15 and TRBJ1-1, is DAMVIQNPRYQVTQFGKPVTLSCSQTLNHNVMYWYQQKSSQAPKLLFHYYDKDFNNEADTPDNFQSRRPNTSFCFLDIRSPGLGDTAMYLCATSAGTGGFEAFFGQGTRLTVV.

This clonotype was recorded at least ten times. V is TRBV12-3 or TRBV12-4 and J is TRBJ1-4, with a weak D call TRBD1 (5 bases). V dropped 1 base and J dropped 12 bases, with 12 bases sitting between them. The CDR3 sequence is 13 residues long. CDR3: CASSLGGDSELFF. CDR3 nucleotides: TGTGCCAGCAGTTTAGGAGGGGATTCCGAACTGTTTTTT.

This clonotype was recorded at least ten times. The rearrangement uses TRBV28 and TRBJ1-2, with a tentative D call TRBD1 (5 bases). The CDR3 loop spans 15 amino acids. Trimming took off 2 bases at V and 8 bases at J, with 18 bases between the two ends. Germline CDR1 reads MDHEN; CDR2 reads SYDVKM. CDR3 protein: CASSLGRAQYGGYTF. The CDR3 region has the DNA TGTGCCAGCAGTTTAGGCAGGGCTCAATATGGGGGCTACACCTTC.

The chain carries TRBV4-1 and TRBJ2-3; TRBD2 matches 14 bases. Per the germline V gene, CDR1 is MGHRA and CDR2 is YSYEKL. The CDR3 spans 18 residues. J lost 2 bases, V lost 3 bases, and 7 bases had no gene match. The CDR3 sequence: CASSQPGLAGGNTDTQYF. For the CDR3, the DNA is TGCGCCAGCAGCCAGCCTGGACTAGCGGGAGGAAACACAGATACGCAGTATTTT.

This clonotype was seen a handful of times. The CDR3, as DNA: TGTGCCAGTAGTATAGTCGGGATTACTCCCAGCGAGCAGTACTTC. It specifies CASSIVGITPSEQYF. The V call is TRBV19, the J call TRBJ2-7; perhaps TRBD2 as D (5 bases). In germline, CDR1 is LNHDA, CDR2 SQIVND (reference sequence). The CDR3 sequence is 15 residues long. Trimming left V 1 base short and J 6 bases short, with 16 bases between.

This clonotype was detected only a few times. This chain links TRBV28 with TRBJ2-7, with 14 bases aligning to TRBD2. Germline V gene lookup returns CDR1 MDHEN and CDR2 SYDVKM. The CDR3 is made up of 17 amino acids. V lost 3 bases to trimming and J lost 7 bases; unmatched junction nucleotides: 11. The CDR3 bases are TGTGCCAGCAGTTTCCCTGGGACTAGCGGGAGTATCCGGGAGCAGTACTTC. Its translation is CASSFPGTSGSIREQYF.

This clonotype was detected many times. V is TRBV7-2 and J is TRBJ2-7; 8 bases match TRBD1. Germline lookup yields CDR1 SGHTA and CDR2 FQGNSA. CDR3 length equals 14 residues. Trimming removed 4 bases from V and 3 bases from J; junction bases left unmatched: 5. CDR3 DNA sequence: TGTGCCAGCAGCTCGAGGACAGGGAACTACGAGCAGTACTTC. Encoded protein: CASSSRTGNYEQYF.

This clonotype was observed a handful of times. This rearrangement joins TRBV6-2 or TRBV6-3 to TRBJ2-7, with TRBD2 matching 7 bases. Germline V gene lookup returns CDR1 MNHEY and CDR2 SVGEGT. CDR3 length equals 15 residues. V trimming: 6 bases; J trimming: 2 bases; junction bases outside the gene matches: 10. CDR3 DNA: TGTGCCAGCAGACCCCCCAAGCGGGGAGCCTACGAGCAGTACTTC. It specifies CASRPPKRGAYEQYF.

Notes on this clonotype: Germline is not matched at one junction end, which may reflect a read error. V is TRBV28 and J is TRBJ1-6; TRBD1 matches 7 bases. The CDR3 length is 14 residues. Germline CDR1 reads MDHEN; CDR2 reads SYDVKM. The chain's CDR3 is CASSPTGYNSPLHF. The CDR3 DNA reads TGTGCCAGCAGCCCGACAGGGTATAACTCACCCCTCCACTTT.

The chain is built from TRBV7-8 and TRBJ2-7, with no clear D. Germline CDR1 SGHVS, CDR2 FQNEAQ. The CDR3 is 17 residues long. V was cut by 1 base and J by 1 base, with 17 bases left in between. Here the CDR3 reads CASSLGLPGRPSYEQYF. In DNA, the CDR3 is TGTGCCAGCAGCTTAGGTCTTCCGGGCCGACCTTCCTACGAGCAGTACTTC. The full variable domain, completed using reference TRBV7-8 and TRBJ2-7, is GAGVSQSPRYKVAKRGQDVALRCDPISGHVSLFWYQQALGQGPEFLTYFQNEAQLDKSGLPSDRFFAERPEGSVSTLKIQRTQQEDSAVYLCASSLGLPGRPSYEQYFGPGTRLTVT.

This clonotype appeared many times. V is TRBV11-2 and J is TRBJ1-1, with TRBD1 as a possible D gene (6 bases). Trimming shortened V by 3 bases and J by 1 base, and 12 bases separated the two germline ends. The germline gives CDR1 SGHAT, CDR2 FQNNGV. CDR3 size: 15 residues. CDR3 loop: CASSLGGARNTEAFF. In DNA, the CDR3 is TGTGCCAGCAGCTTGGGGGGCGCAAGGAACACTGAAGCTTTCTTT.

This clonotype was counted many times. The chain uses TRBV12-3 or TRBV12-4 and TRBJ2-7; maybe TRBD2 (6 bases). The V end lost 0 bases, the J end lost 2 bases, and 11 bases lay between the germline ends. This CDR3 contains 15 residues. The CDR3 is CASSLAGLPTYEQYF. The CDR3 nucleotides are TGTGCCAGCAGTTTAGCGGGACTGCCTACCTACGAGCAGTACTTC.

The J gene is TRBJ2-7, the V gene TRBV29-1; 7 nucleotides match TRBD2. This CDR3 spans 15 amino acids. Germline V CDR1 and CDR2: SQVTM, ANQGSEA. V lost 4 bases to trimming and J lost 0 bases; unmatched junction nucleotides: 9. The CDR3 nucleotides read TGCAGCGTTGGGTCCCGGGGGGAAAGCTCCTACGAGCAGTACTTC. It is translated as CSVGSRGESSYEQYF.

This clonotype was detected many times. The chain recombines TRBV5-1 with TRBJ1-6; D remains ambiguous. Germline V gene sequence: CDR1 SGHRS, CDR2 YFSETQ. V dropped 5 bases and J dropped 7 bases, with 22 bases sitting between them. The CDR3 consists of 17 residues. CDR3 sequence: CASSKLGSPGENSPLHF. The DNA of the CDR3 is TGCGCCAGCAGTAAGCTTGGGTCACCCGGGGAGAATTCACCCCTCCACTTT.

This clonotype was seen a few times. The chain employs TRBV5-1 and TRBJ1-1, with D tentatively TRBD1 (6 bases). Germline assignment: CDR1 SGHRS and CDR2 YFSETQ. Trimming left V 0 bases short and J 3 bases short, with 18 bases between. The CDR3 consists of 17 residues. The CDR3 DNA follows: TGCGCCAGCAGCTTGGTGGGGGCCCTTACCCGCGACACTGAAGCTTTCTTT. Protein: CASSLVGALTRDTEAFF.

This clonotype came up many times. This rearrangement joins TRBV7-6 to TRBJ2-1, with 7 bases aligning to TRBD2. J was trimmed by 0 bases and V by 5 bases; bases with no gene match: 13. This CDR3 has 18 amino acids. Germline-derived CDR1 and CDR2 are SGHVS and FNYEAQ. The chain's CDR3 is CASSRLTSALSSYNEQFF. The CDR3 nucleotides read TGTGCCAGCAGCAGACTCACTAGCGCCCTGAGCTCCTACAATGAGCAGTTCTTC.

The chain links TRBV7-9 to TRBJ2-4; D ambiguous. V dropped 1 base and J dropped 0 bases, with 7 bases sitting between them. The CDR3 has 15 amino acids. In germline, CDR1 is SEHNR, CDR2 FQNEAQ (reference sequence). This CDR3 is CASSLGTVAKNIQYF. The CDR3 region has the DNA TGTGCCAGCAGCTTAGGGACGGTAGCCAAAAACATTCAGTACTTC. The full variable domain, in which reference TRBV7-9 and TRBJ2-4 provide the parts outside the CDR3, is DTGVSQNPRHKITKRGQNVTFRCDPISEHNRLYWYRQTLGQGPEFLTYFQNEAQLEKSRLLSDRFSAERPKGSFSTLEIQRTEQGDSAMYLCASSLGTVAKNIQYFGAGTRLSVL.

This clonotype was observed a handful of times. The chain links TRBV7-4 to TRBJ2-5; D is unclear. Germline lookup yields CDR1 SGHVT and CDR2 SQSDAQ. Trimming pared 8 bases from V and 2 bases from J, leaving 9 bases between. The CDR3 has 12 residues. CDR3 in DNA: TGTGCCAGCCGCCGGTATCAAGAGACCCAGTACTTC. This codes for CASRRYQETQYF. Supplemented by reference TRBV7-4 and TRBJ2-5, the full variable domain reads GAGVSQSPRYKVAKRGRDVALRCDSISGHVTLYWYRQTLGQGSEVLTYSQSDAQRDKSGRPSGRFSAERPERSVSTLKIQRTEQGDSAVYLCASRRYQETQYFGPGTRLLVL.

The rearrangement links TRBV6-2 or TRBV6-3 to TRBJ1-1; TRBD1 agrees at 8 bases. Germline assignment: CDR1 MNHEY and CDR2 SVGEGT. V lost 8 bases to trimming and J lost 0 bases; unmatched junction nucleotides: 8. The CDR3 totals 15 residues. Here the CDR3 reads CASRTGRRVNTEAFF. CDR3 DNA: TGTGCCAGCCGGACAGGGAGAAGAGTGAACACTGAAGCTTTCTTT.

The chain combines TRBV5-1 with TRBJ2-5; TRBD1 aligns across 8 bases. Germline CDR1 SGHRS, CDR2 YFSETQ. The V segment lost 3 bases and the J segment 4 bases; nucleotides outside the gene matches: 11. The CDR3 is made up of 16 amino acids. Here the CDR3 reads CASSSGQGGVGETQYF. The CDR3 nucleotides read TGCGCCAGCAGCTCCGGACAGGGAGGAGTGGGAGAGACCCAGTACTTC.

This clonotype has more than one count but fewer than ten. The CDR3 loop is CSAREARGQETQYF. The CDR3 coding sequence is TGCAGTGCTAGAGAGGCCAGGGGACAAGAGACCCAGTACTTC. The chain has TRBV20-1 and TRBJ2-5; possibly TRBD1 for D (6 bases). The V end lost 0 bases, the J end lost 2 bases, and 10 bases lay between the germline ends. CDR1 and CDR2 (germline): DFQATT, SNEGSKA (reference sequence). CDR3 length equals 14 residues.

This clonotype was picked up a small number of times. This chain joins TRBV7-6 and TRBJ1-1; 7 bases fit TRBD1. The germline V gene has CDR1 SGHVS and CDR2 FNYEAQ. J gave up 5 bases and V 5 bases, and 8 bases lay outside the gene matches. CDR3 length: 14 residues. The CDR3 nucleotides are TGTGCCAGCAGCGCGCAGGGGGTCCCGACTGAAGCTTTCTTT. Translated: CASSAQGVPTEAFF.

The chain carries TRBV12-3 or TRBV12-4 and TRBJ2-7, with 10 bases identical to TRBD1. This CDR3 has 17 amino acids. The V segment lost 4 bases and the J segment 3 bases; nucleotides outside the gene matches: 12. This CDR3 is CASSSSSGGTGDYEQYF. The CDR3 nucleotides are TGTGCCAGCAGTTCCTCTAGTGGGGGGACAGGGGACTACGAGCAGTACTTC.

The sample holds many counts of this clonotype. The rearrangement uses TRBV2 and TRBJ2-7, with D possibly being TRBD1 (5 bases). The germline V and J ends were trimmed by 10 bases and 3 bases, with 13 bases remaining between them. This CDR3 contains 12 residues. Germline CDR1 is SNHLY and CDR2 is FYNNEI. The CDR3, as DNA: TGTGCCACAGGACAAGGGGTCTACGAGCAGTACTTC. Amino acid sequence: CATGQGVYEQYF.